A selection of T cell receptor beta chains follows, all from one sample in a study of T-cell reconstitution after alpha-beta-depleted transplantation in children. TCRdb processed the PCR reads anew with MiXCR; each CDR3 protein has one entry. The repertoire holds 190,000 or so distinct CDR3 sequences, 6.3% seen once, with 4.5% in the top ten. Material: PBMCs, obtained before TCRalphabeta/CD19-depleted stem cell transplant. These receptors all stem from a girl under three years old with combined immunodeficiency, due to receive a stem cell transplant. Each CDR3 is given with its conserved first and last residue. A D gene is named only where the DNA matches it firmly. A row's size may be missing; if present it is once, few, many or a size class.

CDR3 DNA	CDR3 protein	V gene	clone size	D gene	J gene
TGTGCCATCAGTTCCGGGACCCTACGCAACACCGGGGAGCTGTTTTTT	CAISSGTLRNTGELFF	TRBV10-3	many	.	TRBJ2-2
TGTGCCAGCAGCTTAAGGGTGGGAACTAGCGGGAGCTCCTACGAGCAGTACTTC	CASSLRVGTSGSSYEQYF	TRBV11-2	many	TRBD2	TRBJ2-7
TGCAGTATGGAGGGGGGCACAGATACGCAGTATTTT	CSMEGGTDTQYF	TRBV20-1	many	.	TRBJ2-3
TGTGCCAGCAGTTTCCCCGGAGGGGACAATGAGCAGTTCTTC	CASSFPGGDNEQFF	TRBV28	.	.	TRBJ2-1
TGCAGCGTTGACAGGGGGCTTCGAGGTGCCAATGAGCAGTTCTTC	CSVDRGLRGANEQFF	TRBV29-1	many	TRBD1	TRBJ2-1
TGTGCCAGCACCCTAGGACAGGGCTCCTACGAGCAGTACTTC	CASTLGQGSYEQYF	TRBV12-3/TRBV12-4	many	TRBD1	TRBJ2-7
TGTGCCAGCGGGGAGGCGTATGAGCAGTTCTTC	CASGEAYEQFF	TRBV5-5	.	.	TRBJ2-1
TGTGCCAGCAGCCCCTCCCCAGGGGGGCCTGAAGCTTTCTTT	CASSPSPGGPEAFF	TRBV7-9	.	TRBD1	TRBJ1-1
TGTGCCAGCAGCCAAACCGGGACTAGCGGGGTGAACTCCTACAATGAGCAGTTCTTC	CASSQTGTSGVNSYNEQFF	TRBV4-2	few	TRBD2	TRBJ2-1
TGCAGTGCTAGAGTTCCGCGGGGGGCCGCCACAGATACGCAGTATTTT	CSARVPRGAATDTQYF	TRBV20-1	many	TRBD2	TRBJ2-3
TGCGCCAGCAGCTTTGGTGGGGTCGACGAAACCTACGAGCAGTACTTC	CASSFGGVDETYEQYF	TRBV5-1	many	.	TRBJ2-7
TGTGCCAGCAGCAAATCCTACGAGCAGTACTTC	CASSKSYEQYF	TRBV12-3/TRBV12-4	many	.	TRBJ2-7
TGTGCCAGCACCCCAGCCCCCCTAGCGCCAGCGGGTGAGCAGTTCTTC	CASTPAPLAPAGEQFF	TRBV7-9	.	.	TRBJ2-1
TGTGCCAGCAGCTTTGGCGGGGGGGCTGATACGCAGTATTTT	CASSFGGGADTQYF	TRBV7-3	many	TRBD2	TRBJ2-3
TGTGCCAGCAGCGCATTGGGACCCGAGCAGTACTTC	CASSALGPEQYF	TRBV7-9	few	.	TRBJ2-7
TGTGCCAGCAGCCTTTCCTTTAAAAACAGGGCCACCCAGCCCCAGCATTTT	CASSLSFKNRATQPQHF	TRBV21-1	many	.	TRBJ1-5
TGCAGCGTTAGGGGGGCGACAGGGGGCTACAATGAGCAGTTCTTC	CSVRGATGGYNEQFF	TRBV29-1	many	TRBD1	TRBJ2-1
TGCAGCGTCCACGGACGCTTCTACAATGAGCAGTTCTTC	CSVHGRFYNEQFF	TRBV29-1	many	.	TRBJ2-1
TGTGCCAGCAGCTTCGGACAGACGAACACCGGGGAGCTGTTTTTT	CASSFGQTNTGELFF	TRBV7-9	many	.	TRBJ2-2
TGCGCCAGCAGCCAAACAGGACAGGGTTATAATTCACCCCTCCACTTT	CASSQTGQGYNSPLHF	TRBV4-1	many	TRBD1	TRBJ1-6
TGTGCCAGCAGCTTAGTTCTAGCGGGAGAAGATGAGCAGTTCTTC	CASSLVLAGEDEQFF	TRBV7-6	many	TRBD2	TRBJ2-1
TGCAGTGCTAGCCTATCGGGACAGGAGTTCTCCTACGAGCAGTACTTC	CSASLSGQEFSYEQYF	TRBV20-1	many	TRBD1	TRBJ2-7
TGTGCCAGCACCTTATCCCCAGGACTAGCCGCGAACACCGGGGAGCTGTTTTTT	CASTLSPGLAANTGELFF	TRBV27	few	TRBD2	TRBJ2-2
TGTGCCAGCAGCTCGGGACAGGCTAATGAGCAGTTCTTC	CASSSGQANEQFF	TRBV7-7	many	TRBD1	TRBJ2-1
TGTGCCAGTTCACCGGTGACTAGCCAGAACACCGGGGAGCTGTTTTTT	CASSPVTSQNTGELFF	TRBV18	.	TRBD2	TRBJ2-2
TGCAGTGCTAGATCTCCCCTTAGCGCCCAACACACAGATACGCAGTATTTT	CSARSPLSAQHTDTQYF	TRBV20-1	many	.	TRBJ2-3
TGCGCCAGCAGCCAAGGCGGGGGGTCCACCAATGAGCAGTTCTTC	CASSQGGGSTNEQFF	TRBV4-3	many	TRBD2	TRBJ2-1
TGCGCCAGCAGCCAATACAGGGTGGACCAAAAACTGTTTTTT	CASSQYRVDQKLFF	TRBV4-1	many	.	TRBJ1-4
TGTGCCAGCAGCATGGATACCGGGACAGCCTACAATGAGCAGTTCTTC	CASSMDTGTAYNEQFF	TRBV7-2	many	TRBD1	TRBJ2-1
TGTGCCAGCAGTGTAACCAACAGGGCGAGGACAGATACGCAGTATTTT	CASSVTNRARTDTQYF	TRBV9	many	.	TRBJ2-3
TGTGCCAGCAGTTCCTGGGACGAGCAGTACTTC	CASSSWDEQYF	TRBV6-2/TRBV6-3	many	.	TRBJ2-7
TGTGCCAGCAGCCTAGGAGGGGGGGCGGTGCTCCACTTT	CASSLGGGAVLHF	TRBV7-2	.	.	TRBJ1-6
TGCAGCGCCGTTCTGGTCTACAATGAGCAGTTCTTC	CSAVLVYNEQFF	TRBV29-1	many	.	TRBJ2-1
TGCGCCAGCAGCCCATCGGTGGCGGGGGTGTACAATGAGCAGTTCTTC	CASSPSVAGVYNEQFF	TRBV4-3	many	TRBD2	TRBJ2-1
TGTGCCAGCACCCTGTGGTCAGGGATCGCCTACGAGCAGTACTTC	CASTLWSGIAYEQYF	TRBV5-6	many	.	TRBJ2-7